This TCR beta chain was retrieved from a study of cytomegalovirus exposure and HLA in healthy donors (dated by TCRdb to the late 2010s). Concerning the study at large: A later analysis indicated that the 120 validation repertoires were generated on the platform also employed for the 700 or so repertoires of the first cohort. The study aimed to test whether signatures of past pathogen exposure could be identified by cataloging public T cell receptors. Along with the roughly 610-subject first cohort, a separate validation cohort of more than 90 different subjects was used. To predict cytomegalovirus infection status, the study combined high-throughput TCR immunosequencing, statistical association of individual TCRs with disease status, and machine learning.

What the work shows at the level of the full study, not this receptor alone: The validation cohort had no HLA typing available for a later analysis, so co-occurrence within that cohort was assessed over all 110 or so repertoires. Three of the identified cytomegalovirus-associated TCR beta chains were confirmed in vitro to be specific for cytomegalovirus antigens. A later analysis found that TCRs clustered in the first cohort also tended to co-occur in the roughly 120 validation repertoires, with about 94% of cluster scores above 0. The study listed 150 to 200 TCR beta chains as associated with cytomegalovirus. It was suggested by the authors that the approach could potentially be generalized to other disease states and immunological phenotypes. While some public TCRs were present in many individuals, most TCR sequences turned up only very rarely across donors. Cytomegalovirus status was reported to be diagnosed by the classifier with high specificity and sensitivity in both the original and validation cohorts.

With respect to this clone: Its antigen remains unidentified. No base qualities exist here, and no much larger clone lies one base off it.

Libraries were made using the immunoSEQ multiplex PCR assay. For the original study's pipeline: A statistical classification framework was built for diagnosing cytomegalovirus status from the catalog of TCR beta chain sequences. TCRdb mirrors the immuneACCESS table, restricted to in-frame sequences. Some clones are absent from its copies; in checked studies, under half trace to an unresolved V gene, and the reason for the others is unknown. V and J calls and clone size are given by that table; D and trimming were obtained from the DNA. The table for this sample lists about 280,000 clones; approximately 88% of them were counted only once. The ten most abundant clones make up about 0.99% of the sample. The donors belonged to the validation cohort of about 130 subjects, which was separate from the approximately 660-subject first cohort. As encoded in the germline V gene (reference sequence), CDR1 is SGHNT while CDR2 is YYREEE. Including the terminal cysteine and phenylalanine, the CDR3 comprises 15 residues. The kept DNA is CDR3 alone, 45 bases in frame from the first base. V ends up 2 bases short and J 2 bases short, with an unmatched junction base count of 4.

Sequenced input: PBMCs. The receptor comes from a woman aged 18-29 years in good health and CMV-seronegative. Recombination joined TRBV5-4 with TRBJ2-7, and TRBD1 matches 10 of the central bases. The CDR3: CASSFRGQGTYEQYF. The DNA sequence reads TGTGCCAGCAGCTTTAGGGGACAGGGGACCTACGAGCAGTACTTC.